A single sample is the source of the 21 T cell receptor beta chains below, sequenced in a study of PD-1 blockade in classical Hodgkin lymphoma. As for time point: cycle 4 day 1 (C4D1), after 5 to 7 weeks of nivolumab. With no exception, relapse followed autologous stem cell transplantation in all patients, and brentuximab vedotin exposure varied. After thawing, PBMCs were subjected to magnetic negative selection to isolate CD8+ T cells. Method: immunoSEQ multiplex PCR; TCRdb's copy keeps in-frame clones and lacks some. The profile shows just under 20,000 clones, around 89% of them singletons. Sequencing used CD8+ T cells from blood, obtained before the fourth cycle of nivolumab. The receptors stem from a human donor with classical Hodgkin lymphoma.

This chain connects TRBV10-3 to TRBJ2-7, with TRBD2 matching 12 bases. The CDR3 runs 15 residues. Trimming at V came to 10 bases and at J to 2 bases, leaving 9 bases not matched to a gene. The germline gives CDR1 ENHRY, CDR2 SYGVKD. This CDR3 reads CATTLGLAGAYEQYF. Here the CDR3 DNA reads TGTGCCACAACCCTGGGACTAGCGGGTGCCTACGAGCAGTACTTC.

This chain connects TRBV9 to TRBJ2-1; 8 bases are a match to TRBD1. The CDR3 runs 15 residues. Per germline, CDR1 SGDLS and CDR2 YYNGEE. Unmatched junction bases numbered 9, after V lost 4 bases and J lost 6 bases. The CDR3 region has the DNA TGTGCCAGCAGCTCATACTTTACAGGGGGCAATGAGCAGTTCTTC. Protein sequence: CASSSYFTGGNEQFF.

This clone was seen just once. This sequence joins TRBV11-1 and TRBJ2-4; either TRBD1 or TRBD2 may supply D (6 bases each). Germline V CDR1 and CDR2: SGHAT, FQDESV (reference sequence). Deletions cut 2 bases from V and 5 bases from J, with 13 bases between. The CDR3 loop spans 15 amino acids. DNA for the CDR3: TGTGCCAGCAGCTTATACCGGGGGCAGGAAAACATTCAGTACTTC. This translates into CASSLYRGQENIQYF.

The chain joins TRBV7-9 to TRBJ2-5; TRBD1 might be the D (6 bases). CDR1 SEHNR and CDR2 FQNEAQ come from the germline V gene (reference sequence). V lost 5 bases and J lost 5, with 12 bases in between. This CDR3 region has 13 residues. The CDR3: CASSPRGWETQYF. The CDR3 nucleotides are TGTGCCAGCAGCCCGAGGGGGTGGGAGACCCAGTACTTC. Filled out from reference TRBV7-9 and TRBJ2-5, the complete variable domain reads DTGVSQNPRHKITKRGQNVTFRCDPISEHNRLYWYRQTLGQGPEFLTYFQNEAQLEKSRLLSDRFSAERPKGSFSTLEIQRTEQGDSAMYLCASSPRGWETQYFGPGTRLLVL.

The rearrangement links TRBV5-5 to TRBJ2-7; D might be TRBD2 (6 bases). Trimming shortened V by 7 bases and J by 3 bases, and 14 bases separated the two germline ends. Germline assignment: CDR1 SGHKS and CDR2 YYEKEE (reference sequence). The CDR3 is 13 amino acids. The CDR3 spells CASVRQGGYEQYF. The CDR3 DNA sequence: TGTGCCAGCGTACGTCAGGGAGGCTACGAGCAGTACTTC.

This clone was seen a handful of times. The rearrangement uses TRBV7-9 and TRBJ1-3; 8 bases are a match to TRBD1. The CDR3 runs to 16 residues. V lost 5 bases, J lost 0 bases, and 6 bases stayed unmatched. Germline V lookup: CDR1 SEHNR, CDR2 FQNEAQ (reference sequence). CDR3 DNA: TGTGCCAGCAGCCTATACAGGGGGAGCTCTGGAAACACCATATATTTT. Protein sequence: CASSLYRGSSGNTIYF.

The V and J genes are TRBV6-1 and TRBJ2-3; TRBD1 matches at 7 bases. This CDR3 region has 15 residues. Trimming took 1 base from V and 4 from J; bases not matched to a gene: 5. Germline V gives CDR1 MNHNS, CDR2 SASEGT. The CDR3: CASSEEGADADTQYF. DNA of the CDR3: TGTGCCAGCAGTGAAGAGGGGGCTGATGCAGATACGCAGTATTTT.

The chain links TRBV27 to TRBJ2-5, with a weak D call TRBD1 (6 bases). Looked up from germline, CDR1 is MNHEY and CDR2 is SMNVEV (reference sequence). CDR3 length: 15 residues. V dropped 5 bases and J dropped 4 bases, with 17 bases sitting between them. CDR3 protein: CASSTYTTGLETQYF. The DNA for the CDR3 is TGTGCCAGCAGTACCTATACAACAGGGTTAGAGACCCAGTACTTC.

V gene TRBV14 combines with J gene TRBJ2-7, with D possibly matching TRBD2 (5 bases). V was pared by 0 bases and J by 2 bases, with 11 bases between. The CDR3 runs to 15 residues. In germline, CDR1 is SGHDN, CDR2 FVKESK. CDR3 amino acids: CASSQERASAYEQYF. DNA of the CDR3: TGTGCCAGCAGCCAAGAGAGGGCTTCAGCCTACGAGCAGTACTTC.

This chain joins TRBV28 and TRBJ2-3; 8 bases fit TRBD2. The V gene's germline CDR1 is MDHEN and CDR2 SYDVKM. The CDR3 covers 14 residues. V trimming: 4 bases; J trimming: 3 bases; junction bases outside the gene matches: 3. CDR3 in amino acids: CASSYGRGTDTQYF. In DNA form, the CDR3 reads TGTGCCAGCAGTTACGGGAGGGGGACAGATACGCAGTATTTT. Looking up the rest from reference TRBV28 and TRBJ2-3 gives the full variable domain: DVKVTQSSRYLVKRTGEKVFLECVQDMDHENMFWYRQDPGLGLRLIYFSYDVKMKEKGDIPEGYSVSREKKERFSLILESASTNQTSMYLCASSYGRGTDTQYFGPGTRLTVL.

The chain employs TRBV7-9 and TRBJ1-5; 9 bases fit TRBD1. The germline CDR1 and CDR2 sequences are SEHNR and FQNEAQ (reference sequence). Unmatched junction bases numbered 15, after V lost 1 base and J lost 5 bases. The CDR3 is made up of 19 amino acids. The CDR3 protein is CASSLDGGQGRLMDQPQHF. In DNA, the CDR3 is TGTGCCAGCAGCTTAGACGGGGGACAGGGTAGGCTAATGGATCAGCCCCAGCATTTT.

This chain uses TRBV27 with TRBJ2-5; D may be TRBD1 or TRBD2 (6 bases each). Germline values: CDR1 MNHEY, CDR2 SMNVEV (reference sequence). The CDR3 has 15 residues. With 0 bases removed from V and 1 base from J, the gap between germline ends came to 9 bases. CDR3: CASSLSGGTQETQYF. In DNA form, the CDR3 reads TGTGCCAGCAGTTTATCAGGGGGGACCCAAGAGACCCAGTACTTC.

CDR3 bases: TGTGCCGTGGAGGGGGAGGGTAATTTGAACACTGAAGCTTTCTTT. Its translation is CAVEGEGNLNTEAFF. The chain joins TRBV30 to TRBJ1-1; possibly TRBD1 for D (6 bases). Germline V CDR1 and CDR2: GTSNPN, SVGIG (reference sequence). The V end was cut by 8 bases, the J end by 0 bases, with 19 bases between. The CDR3 length is 15 residues.

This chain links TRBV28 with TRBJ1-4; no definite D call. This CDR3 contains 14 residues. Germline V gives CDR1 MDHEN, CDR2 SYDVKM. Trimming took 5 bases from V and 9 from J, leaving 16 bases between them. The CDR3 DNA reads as TGTGCCAGCAGTAGCGGAGTCTCTTTTCAAAAACTGTTTTTT. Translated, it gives CASSSGVSFQKLFF.

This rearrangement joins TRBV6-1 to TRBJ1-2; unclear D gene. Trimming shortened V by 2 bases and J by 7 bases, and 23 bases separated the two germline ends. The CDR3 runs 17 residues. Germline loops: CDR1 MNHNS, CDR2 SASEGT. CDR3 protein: CASSERYRSVARFGYTF. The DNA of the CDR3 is TGTGCCAGCAGTGAACGGTATCGAAGTGTGGCTCGCTTTGGCTACACCTTC.

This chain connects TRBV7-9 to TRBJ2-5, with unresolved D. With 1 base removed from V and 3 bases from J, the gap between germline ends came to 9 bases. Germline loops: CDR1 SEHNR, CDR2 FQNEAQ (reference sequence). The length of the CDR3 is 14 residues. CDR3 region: CASSLVKAEETQYF. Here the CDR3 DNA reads TGTGCCAGCAGCTTAGTTAAGGCAGAAGAGACCCAGTACTTC.

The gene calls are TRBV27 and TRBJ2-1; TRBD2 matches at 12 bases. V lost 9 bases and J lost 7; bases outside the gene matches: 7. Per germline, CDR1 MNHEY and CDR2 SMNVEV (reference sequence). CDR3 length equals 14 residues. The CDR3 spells CASSSGRAFNEQFF. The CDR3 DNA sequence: TGTGCCAGTTCTAGCGGGAGGGCCTTTAATGAGCAGTTCTTC.

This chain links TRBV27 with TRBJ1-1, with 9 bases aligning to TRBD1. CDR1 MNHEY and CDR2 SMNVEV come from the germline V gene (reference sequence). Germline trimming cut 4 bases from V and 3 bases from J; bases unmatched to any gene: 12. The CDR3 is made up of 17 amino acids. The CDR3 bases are TGTGCCAGCAGTTCACGGTGGGGCGGGACAGGGCACACTGAAGCTTTCTTT. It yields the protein CASSSRWGGTGHTEAFF.

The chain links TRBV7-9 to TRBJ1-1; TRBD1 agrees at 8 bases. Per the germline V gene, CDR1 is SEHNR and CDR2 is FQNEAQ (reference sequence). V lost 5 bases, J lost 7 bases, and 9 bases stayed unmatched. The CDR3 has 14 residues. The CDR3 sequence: CASSPTGGRDEAFF. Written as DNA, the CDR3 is TGTGCCAGCAGCCCTACAGGGGGAAGGGATGAAGCTTTCTTT.

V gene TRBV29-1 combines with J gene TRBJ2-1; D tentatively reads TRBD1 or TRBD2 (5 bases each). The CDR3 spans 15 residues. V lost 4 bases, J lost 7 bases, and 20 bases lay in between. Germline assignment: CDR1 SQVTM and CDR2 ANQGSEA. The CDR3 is CSVGGPGRLVNEQFF. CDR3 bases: TGCAGCGTTGGGGGACCGGGTCGGTTGGTGAATGAGCAGTTCTTC.

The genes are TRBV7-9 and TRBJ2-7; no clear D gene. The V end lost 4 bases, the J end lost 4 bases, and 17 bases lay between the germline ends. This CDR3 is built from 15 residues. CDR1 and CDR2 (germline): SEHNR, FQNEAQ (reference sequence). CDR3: CASSSPAGARYEQYF. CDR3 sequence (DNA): TGTGCCAGCAGCTCCCCGGCAGGAGCCAGATACGAGCAGTACTTC.